The 8 T cell receptor beta chains in this list originate from one sample, sequenced in a study of shared clonotypes between healthy human individuals. Only in-frame clones appear in the TCRdb table, and some are missing; sequencing was by immunoSEQ multiplex PCR. The sample lists roughly 500,000 clones; about 96% were seen once. Sequencing used naive CD4+ T cells sorted from blood. Subset: CD45RA+ positively selected. These receptors originate from a woman aged 25 to 39 in good health.

The sample holds one count of this clone. The J gene is TRBJ1-1, the V gene TRBV7-8, with D unresolved. This CDR3 spans 14 amino acids. CDR1 is SGHVS and CDR2 is FQNEAQ in the germline V gene. Between the trimmed V and J ends, which lost 2 bases and 0 bases, there was a span of 7 bases. DNA of the CDR3: TGTGCCAGCAGCTTAAACAGATTGAACACTGAAGCTTTCTTT. Its protein is CASSLNRLNTEAFF.

The genes are TRBV7-3 and TRBJ2-5; TRBD1 is a possible D gene (6 bases). The CDR3 is made up of 14 amino acids. CDR1 is SGHTA and CDR2 is FQGTGA in the germline V gene. V shed 2 bases and J shed 3 bases, with 10 bases lying between them. This CDR3 is CASSLAGAKETQYF. CDR3 nucleotide sequence: TGTGCCAGCAGCTTAGCAGGGGCTAAAGAGACCCAGTACTTC.

The chain employs TRBV5-6 and TRBJ1-2; maybe TRBD1 (6 bases). Germline-derived CDR1 and CDR2 are SGHDT and YYEEEE. V was pared by 5 bases and J by 8 bases, with 10 bases between. CDR3 size: 11 residues. CDR3 protein: CASRYRAGYTF. The CDR3 bases are TGTGCCAGCAGGTACAGGGCCGGCTACACCTTC.

The chain links TRBV7-6 to TRBJ2-3; possibly TRBD1 or TRBD2 for D (5 bases each). This CDR3 comprises 13 residues. V was trimmed by 8 bases and J by 2 bases, leaving 11 bases between them. Germline lookup yields CDR1 SGHVS and CDR2 FNYEAQ. The CDR3 region has the DNA TGTGCCAGCGCGAGGGGACCCACAGATACGCAGTATTTT. Translation: CASARGPTDTQYF.

In this sample, this clone turned up once. The chain has TRBV7-3 and TRBJ1-5; TRBD1 might be the D (5 bases). Trimming shortened V by 5 bases and J by 5 bases, and 16 bases separated the two germline ends. Germline V gives CDR1 SGHTA, CDR2 FQGTGA. This CDR3 is 15 amino acids long. CDR3 sequence (DNA): TGTGCCAGCAGCCGCGACCCGGGGGGAGATCAGCCCCAGCATTTT. Residues: CASSRDPGGDQPQHF.

The chain is built from TRBV2 and TRBJ1-2, with 10 bases matching TRBD1. Per the germline V gene, CDR1 is SNHLY and CDR2 is FYNNEI. With V trimmed by 5 bases and J by 5 bases, 8 bases remained unmatched. This CDR3 comprises 15 residues. CDR3 protein: CASSLQTGGGYGYTF. CDR3 sequence (DNA): TGTGCCAGCAGTCTCCAGACAGGGGGCGGGTATGGCTACACCTTC. Drawing the rest from reference TRBV2 and TRBJ1-2, the complete variable domain is EPEVTQTPSHQVTQMGQEVILRCVPISNHLYFYWYRQILGQKVEFLVSFYNNEISEKSEIFDDQFSVERPDGSNFTLKIRSTKLEDSAMYFCASSLQTGGGYGYTFGSGTRLTVV.

The V call is TRBV2, the J call TRBJ1-1, with D hard to call. This CDR3 has 14 amino acids. CDR1 and CDR2 from the germline V gene are SNHLY and FYNNEI. V was trimmed by 6 bases and J by 4 bases, leaving 15 bases between them. The CDR3 bases are TGTGCCAGCAGCTCCGAGGGAGGGCTCACTGAAGCTTTCTTT. Amino acids: CASSSEGGLTEAFF.

CDR3 nucleotides: TGTGCCAGCAGTCTTCAGGGTTATCAGCCCCAGCATTTT. It yields the protein CASSLQGYQPQHF. The V call is TRBV28, the J call TRBJ1-5; D is perhaps TRBD1 (5 bases). The CDR3 has 13 residues. Germline V gene sequence: CDR1 MDHEN, CDR2 SYDVKM. The ends were cut back, 5 bases at V and 5 bases at J, with 10 bases in the middle.